The rows below give T cell receptor beta chains drawn from one sample of a study of naive and memory T cell subsets. Each CDR3 protein gets one entry after TCRdb re-called the UMI-ligation and nested PCR reads with MiXCR. Of about 4,600 distinct CDR3 sequences listed, roughly 7% were seen once; the top ten hold around 83%. Sequencing was performed on CD4+ TEMRA cells from blood. Receptors originate from a human donor in good health. The CDR3 runs from the conserved cysteine through the conserved F or W. A D gene is named only where the DNA matches it firmly. The listing skips clone size in some rows; elsewhere it reads once, few, many or a size class.

j_call: TRBJ2-4
cdr3_length: 16
clone_size: many
d_call: NA
v_call: TRBV5-5
cdr3_aa: CASSLAGGEIKNIQYF
cdr3_nt: TGTGCCAGCAGCTTGGCCGGGGGCGAGATCAAAAACATTCAGTACTTC

j_call: TRBJ2-7
cdr3_length: 18
clone_size: NA
d_call: TRBD2
v_call: TRBV7-2
cdr3_aa: CASSLEERLAGVGREQYF
cdr3_nt: TGTGCCAGCAGCTTAGAGGAGAGACTAGCGGGAGTCGGGCGCGAGCAGTACTTC

j_call: TRBJ2-1
cdr3_length: 13
clone_size: large
d_call: TRBD1
v_call: TRBV6-2/TRBV6-3
cdr3_aa: CASRITGDNEQFF
cdr3_nt: TGTGCCAGCAGGATCACAGGGGACAATGAGCAGTTCTTC

j_call: TRBJ1-1
cdr3_length: 14
clone_size: many
d_call: NA
v_call: TRBV2
cdr3_aa: CASSQSRQARGAFF
cdr3_nt: TGTGCCAGCAGCCAAAGCCGCCAGGCCCGTGGGGCTTTCTTT

j_call: TRBJ1-6
cdr3_length: 14
clone_size: large
d_call: NA
v_call: TRBV28
cdr3_aa: CASSSQAYNSPLHF
cdr3_nt: TGTGCCAGCAGTTCTCAGGCGTATAATTCACCCCTCCACTTT

j_call: TRBJ2-3
cdr3_length: 13
clone_size: NA
d_call: NA
v_call: TRBV5-6
cdr3_aa: CASSLRSRDTQYF
cdr3_nt: TGTGCCAGCAGCTTACGGTCGCGCGATACGCAGTATTTT

j_call: TRBJ2-1
cdr3_length: 13
clone_size: many
d_call: NA
v_call: TRBV20-1
cdr3_aa: CSASGRIHNEQFF
cdr3_nt: TGCAGTGCTAGCGGACGAATACACAATGAGCAGTTCTTC

j_call: TRBJ1-1
cdr3_length: 12
clone_size: NA
d_call: NA
v_call: TRBV12-3/TRBV12-4
cdr3_aa: CASIGPESEAFF
cdr3_nt: TGTGCCAGCATCGGCCCCGAATCTGAAGCTTTCTTT

j_call: TRBJ2-6
cdr3_length: 20
clone_size: many
d_call: NA
v_call: TRBV6-2/TRBV6-3
cdr3_aa: CASSYPVRRAGSSGANVLTF
cdr3_nt: NA

j_call: TRBJ2-7
cdr3_length: 16
clone_size: few
d_call: TRBD2
v_call: TRBV5-5
cdr3_aa: CASSSPSGRARVEQYF
cdr3_nt: TGTGCCAGCAGCTCCCCTAGCGGGAGGGCCCGAGTCGAGCAGTACTTC

j_call: TRBJ2-6
cdr3_length: 17
clone_size: few
d_call: NA
v_call: TRBV6-2/TRBV6-3
cdr3_aa: CASTYGPPGAGANVLTF
cdr3_nt: TGTGCCAGCACCTACGGGCCCCCGGGCGCTGGGGCCAACGTCCTGACTTTC

j_call: TRBJ2-5
cdr3_length: 15
clone_size: many
d_call: NA
v_call: TRBV10-1
cdr3_aa: CASSESRGSWETQYF
cdr3_nt: TGCGCCAGCAGTGAATCCCGGGGGTCGTGGGAGACCCAGTACTTC

j_call: TRBJ2-1
cdr3_length: 15
clone_size: many
d_call: NA
v_call: TRBV7-2
cdr3_aa: CASSSSSSAYNEQFF
cdr3_nt: TGTGCCAGCAGCTCGTCTAGCAGCGCCTACAATGAGCAGTTCTTC

j_call: TRBJ2-3
cdr3_length: 18
clone_size: many
d_call: NA
v_call: TRBV7-6
cdr3_aa: CASSLAAGWSLSTDTQYF
cdr3_nt: TGTGCCAGCAGCTTAGCAGCCGGTTGGAGCCTTAGCACAGATACGCAGTATTTT

j_call: TRBJ2-6
cdr3_length: 17
clone_size: medium-sized
d_call: TRBD2
v_call: TRBV7-2
cdr3_aa: CASSRLAGCSGANVLTF
cdr3_nt: TGTGCCAGCAGCCGGCTAGCGGGGTGCTCTGGGGCCAACGTCCTGACTTTC

j_call: TRBJ2-7
cdr3_length: 15
clone_size: many
d_call: TRBD1
v_call: TRBV7-8
cdr3_aa: CASSRQGAHYYEQYF
cdr3_nt: TGTGCCAGCAGCCGACAGGGGGCCCACTACTACGAGCAGTACTTC

j_call: TRBJ2-1
cdr3_length: 15
clone_size: many
d_call: TRBD2
v_call: TRBV24-1
cdr3_aa: CATSWAAGGPDEQFF
cdr3_nt: TGTGCCACCAGTTGGGCAGCGGGAGGGCCGGATGAGCAGTTCTTC

j_call: TRBJ2-5
cdr3_length: 13
clone_size: large
d_call: TRBD2
v_call: TRBV7-9
cdr3_aa: CASSSSGTETQYF
cdr3_nt: TGTGCCAGCAGCTCCAGCGGGACAGAGACCCAGTACTTC

j_call: TRBJ1-5
cdr3_length: 12
clone_size: few
d_call: NA
v_call: TRBV24-1
cdr3_aa: CATSDSGQPQHF
cdr3_nt: TGTGCCACCAGTGATTCGGGTCAGCCCCAGCATTTT

j_call: TRBJ2-1
cdr3_length: 15
clone_size: many
d_call: TRBD1
v_call: TRBV3-1
cdr3_aa: CASSQRDRGLNEQFF
cdr3_nt: TGTGCCAGCAGCCAAAGGGACAGGGGTTTGAATGAGCAGTTCTTC

j_call: TRBJ2-7
cdr3_length: 14
clone_size: many
d_call: NA
v_call: TRBV6-6
cdr3_aa: CASLLGAGNYEQYF
cdr3_nt: TGTGCCAGCCTTCTGGGGGCTGGAAACTACGAGCAGTACTTC

j_call: TRBJ2-5
cdr3_length: 11
clone_size: few
d_call: NA
v_call: TRBV3-1
cdr3_aa: CASSQGETQYF
cdr3_nt: TGTGCCAGCAGCCAAGGGGAGACCCAGTACTTC

j_call: TRBJ1-5
cdr3_length: 16
clone_size: many
d_call: NA
v_call: TRBV20-1
cdr3_aa: CSARVLGLNSNQPQHF
cdr3_nt: TGCAGTGCTAGAGTTCTAGGGCTTAATAGCAATCAGCCCCAGCATTTT